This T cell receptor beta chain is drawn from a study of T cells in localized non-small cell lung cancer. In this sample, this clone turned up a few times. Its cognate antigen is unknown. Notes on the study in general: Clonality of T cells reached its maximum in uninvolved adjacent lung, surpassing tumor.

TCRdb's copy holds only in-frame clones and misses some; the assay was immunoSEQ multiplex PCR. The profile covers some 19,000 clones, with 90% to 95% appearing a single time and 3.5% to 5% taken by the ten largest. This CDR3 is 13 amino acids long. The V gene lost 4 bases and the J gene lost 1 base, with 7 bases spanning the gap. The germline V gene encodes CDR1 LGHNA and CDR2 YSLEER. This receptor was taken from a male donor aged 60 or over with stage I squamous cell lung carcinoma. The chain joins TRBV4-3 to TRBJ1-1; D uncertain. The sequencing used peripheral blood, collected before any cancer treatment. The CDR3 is CASSPRQNTEAFF. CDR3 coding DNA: TGCGCCAGCAGCCCCCGACAGAACACTGAAGCTTTCTTT.